This T cell receptor (beta chain) was identified during a study of cytomegalovirus exposure and HLA in healthy donors. In the study overall: In a previous analysis, some 120 million unique TCR beta sequences were found from 150 million to 200 million T cells.

The V gene's germline CDR1 is MNHEY and CDR2 SVGAGI. The CDR3 runs to 13 residues. Trimming removed 0 bases from V and 6 bases from J, with 9 bases in between. In the PCR, 60 Vbeta and 13 Jbeta primers were used. Assay used: immunoSEQ multiplex PCR; TCRdb lists only in-frame clones, some missing. The sample yields 150,000 to 200,000 clones, approximately 11% seen once. Sequencing input: PBMCs. The V call is TRBV6-5, the J call TRBJ2-7; the D gene is possibly TRBD2 (5 bases). The sequence came from a man aged 45 to 65 in good health and CMV-seropositive. The CDR3 DNA is TGTGCCAGCAGTTACTCGAGGGCAGCCGAGCAGTACTTC. Translated: CASSYSRAAEQYF.